The next 20 T cell receptor beta chains were all read from a single sample in a study of long-term antiretroviral therapy in people with HIV. They ran version v3.0 of the immunoSEQ assay at survey level. Clones were sequenced by immunoSEQ multiplex PCR, and TCRdb holds only the in-frame ones, with some missing. The sample lists around 30,000 clones; 95% were seen once. The source material was unsorted PBMCs, sampled 5.3 years after starting antiretroviral therapy. The source of these receptors is a man aged 30 to 45 with HIV.

This chain connects TRBV7-8 to TRBJ1-2, with a weak D call TRBD1 (5 bases). Trimming left V 0 bases short and J 8 bases short, with 7 bases between. The CDR3 is made up of 12 amino acids. In germline, CDR1 is SGHVS, CDR2 FQNEAQ. As DNA, the CDR3 is TGTGCCAGCAGCTTAGCCGGGGGAGGCTACACCTTC. Residues: CASSLAGGGYTF.

This clone is a singleton in its sample. The chain couples TRBV4-1 to TRBJ2-7; the D gene is possibly TRBD2 (6 bases). With 4 bases removed from V and 2 bases from J, the gap between germline ends came to 15 bases. Germline V gene data show CDR1 as MGHRA and CDR2 as YSYEKL. The CDR3 has 15 amino acids. The CDR3 DNA reads TGCGCCAGCAGCCCTGGTGGTAGCGGAGCCTACGAGCAGTACTTC. Protein: CASSPGGSGAYEQYF.

The genes are TRBV6-5 and TRBJ1-2, with 9 nucleotides matching TRBD1. The CDR3 spans 15 residues. Trimming removed 6 bases from V and 6 bases from J; junction bases left unmatched: 11. CDR1 and CDR2 (germline): MNHEY, SVGAGI. The CDR3 protein is CASSHTGTGMNGYTF. For the CDR3, the DNA is TGTGCCAGCAGCCACACCGGGACAGGGATGAATGGCTACACCTTC.

The chain combines TRBV10-1 with TRBJ1-2; D is possibly TRBD1 (6 bases). V dropped 11 bases and J dropped 3 bases, with 13 bases sitting between them. The CDR3 consists of 12 residues. The germline V gene has CDR1 WNHNN and CDR2 SYGVQD (reference sequence). The CDR3 DNA reads TGCGCCCTTCGGGGGGGGCACTATGGCTACACCTTC. Translation gives CALRGGHYGYTF.

The chain combines TRBV7-9 with TRBJ2-5; D is possibly TRBD2 (5 bases). CDR1 SEHNR and CDR2 FQNEAQ come from the germline V gene (reference sequence). The V end lost 0 bases, the J end lost 5 bases, and 13 bases lay between the germline ends. This CDR3 region has 15 residues. The CDR3 bases are TGTGCCAGCAGCTTAGCGAGGGCACCCGGGGAGACCCAGTACTTC. Translated: CASSLARAPGETQYF.

The chain links TRBV9 to TRBJ2-1; TRBD1 matches at 7 bases. V lost 4 bases, J lost 8 bases, and 9 bases stayed unmatched. The CDR3 is 14 residues long. Germline lookup yields CDR1 SGDLS and CDR2 YYNGEE. Written as DNA, the CDR3 is TGTGCCAGCAGCACCAGACAGGGTCCGGATGAGCAGTTCTTC. This encodes CASSTRQGPDEQFF.

The V gene is TRBV9, the J gene TRBJ2-3; D gene ambiguous. The V end lost 3 bases, the J end lost 7 bases, and 9 bases lay between the germline ends. Germline V lookup: CDR1 SGDLS, CDR2 YYNGEE. This CDR3 is built from 12 residues. The CDR3 region is CASSGPQNTQYF. The CDR3 nucleotides are TGTGCCAGCAGCGGTCCACAGAATACGCAGTATTTT.

This clone was counted a single time. The chain carries TRBV6-1 and TRBJ2-7, with TRBD2 matching over 9 bases. The V gene end was trimmed by 5 bases and the J gene end by 0 bases; junction bases not matched to a gene: 2. The CDR3 length is 14 residues. Germline V CDR1 and CDR2: MNHNS, SASEGT. CDR3 in amino acids: CASSLAGSSYEQYF. In DNA form, the CDR3 reads TGTGCCAGCAGTCTAGCGGGGAGCTCCTACGAGCAGTACTTC.

This chain uses TRBV7-3 with TRBJ2-1; weak D call: TRBD2 (6 bases). The V gene lost 2 bases and the J gene lost 2 bases, with 10 bases spanning the gap. Germline assignment: CDR1 SGHTA and CDR2 FQGTGA. This CDR3 region has 15 residues. The CDR3 DNA reads TGTGCCAGCAGCTTAGACGGGGGTACCTACAATGAGCAGTTCTTC. It yields the protein CASSLDGGTYNEQFF.

The chain carries TRBV27 and TRBJ2-7; 11 bases are shared with TRBD1. Germline V gene sequence: CDR1 MNHEY, CDR2 SMNVEV (reference sequence). Germline trimming cut 6 bases from V and 2 bases from J; bases unmatched to any gene: 3. This CDR3 contains 14 residues. The CDR3 sequence: CASRDRGLTYEQYF. The CDR3 bases are TGTGCCAGCAGGGACAGGGGGCTGACCTACGAGCAGTACTTC.

The chain uses TRBV7-6 and TRBJ1-5, with D perhaps TRBD1 (5 bases). The CDR3 runs to 16 residues. Trimming removed 2 bases from V and 0 bases from J, with 11 bases in between. CDR1 is SGHVS and CDR2 is FNYEAQ in the germline V gene. The CDR3 DNA reads as TGTGCCAGCAGCTTAAAGCAGGGAAATAGCAATCAGCCCCAGCATTTT. This encodes CASSLKQGNSNQPQHF.

The V gene is TRBV27, the J gene TRBJ2-7; D might be TRBD1 or TRBD2, each matching 5 bases. Per germline, CDR1 MNHEY and CDR2 SMNVEV (reference sequence). This CDR3 is 14 amino acids long. V dropped 5 bases and J dropped 2 bases, with 13 bases sitting between them. The CDR3 region has the DNA TGTGCCAGCAGTCGTCGCCCGGGACCCTACGAGCAGTACTTC. This sequence encodes CASSRRPGPYEQYF.

This clone was found once. V usage is TRBV18 and J usage is TRBJ1-1, with a weak D call TRBD1 (6 bases). The V gene lost 4 bases and the J gene lost 1 base, with 10 bases spanning the gap. This CDR3 region has 14 residues. The V gene's germline CDR1 is KGHSH and CDR2 LQKENI. The CDR3 region has the DNA TGTGCCAGCTCACGGAGACAGGAGAACACTGAAGCTTTCTTT. Translating it yields CASSRRQENTEAFF.

This chain connects TRBV7-2 to TRBJ2-3, with D hard to call. CDR3 length: 13 residues. Germline V CDR1 and CDR2: SGHTA, FQGNSA. The V gene lost 5 bases and the J gene lost 1 base, with 7 bases spanning the gap. In nucleotides, the CDR3 is TGTGCCAGCAGCCCCTTCCGCACAGATACGCAGTATTTT. As protein: CASSPFRTDTQYF.

The chain couples TRBV7-8 to TRBJ1-4; D is uncertain. CDR1 is SGHVS, CDR2 FQNEAQ, per germline. Trimming stripped 0 bases from V and 6 bases from J, with 8 bases between. This CDR3 has 14 amino acids. CDR3 sequence reads: CASSLARADEKLFF. CDR3 bases: TGTGCCAGCAGCTTAGCTCGGGCGGATGAAAAACTGTTTTTT.

The chain carries TRBV5-1 and TRBJ2-3; TRBD1 is a possible D gene (5 bases). The CDR3 length is 15 residues. The germline gives CDR1 SGHRS, CDR2 YFSETQ. V lost 0 bases and J 1 base, leaving 9 bases between the germline ends. Here the CDR3 reads CASSLGGSGTDTQYF. CDR3 DNA sequence: TGCGCCAGCAGCTTGGGGGGCTCAGGCACAGATACGCAGTATTTT. Filled out from reference TRBV5-1 and TRBJ2-3, the complete variable domain reads KAGVTQTPRYLIKTRGQQVTLSCSPISGHRSVSWYQQTPGQGLQFLFEYFSETQRNKGNFPGRFSGRQFSNSRSEMNVSTLELGDSALYLCASSLGGSGTDTQYFGPGTRLTVL.

This chain links TRBV7-9 with TRBJ2-1, with TRBD2 matching over 8 bases. The CDR3 spans 13 residues. Germline loops: CDR1 SEHNR, CDR2 FQNEAQ (reference sequence). The ends lost 8 bases at V and 5 bases at J; junction bases unmatched: 5. The CDR3: CASRNSGNNEQFF. For the CDR3, the DNA is TGTGCCAGCCGGAATAGCGGGAACAATGAGCAGTTCTTC.

V usage is TRBV18 and J usage is TRBJ1-5, with a possible D match to TRBD1 (5 bases). There are 16 residues in the CDR3. Trimming left V 2 bases short and J 0 bases short, with 11 bases between. Germline V lookup: CDR1 KGHSH, CDR2 LQKENI. The CDR3: CASSPNGADSNQPQHF. CDR3 bases: TGTGCCAGCTCACCAAACGGGGCGGATAGCAATCAGCCCCAGCATTTT. Full variable domain (rest looked up from reference TRBV18 and TRBJ1-5): NAGVMQNPRHLVRRRGQEARLRCSPMKGHSHVYWYRQLPEEGLKFMVYLQKENIIDESGMPKERFSAEFPKEGPSILRIQQVVRGDSAAYFCASSPNGADSNQPQHFGDGTRLSIL.

This chain links TRBV4-1 with TRBJ1-1; D may be TRBD1 (6 bases). Trimming pared 3 bases from V and 11 bases from J, leaving 16 bases between. Germline CDR1 MGHRA, CDR2 YSYEKL. CDR3 length: 13 residues. The CDR3 bases are TGCGCCAGCAGCCACGTCGGAGACAGGAGGGCTTTCTTT. Amino acids: CASSHVGDRRAFF.

The chain has TRBV5-8 and TRBJ1-6; weak D call: TRBD1 (6 bases). Germline V lookup: CDR1 SGHTS, CDR2 YDEGEE. The CDR3 has 18 amino acids. V lost 3 bases, J lost 8 bases, and 24 bases lay in between. The CDR3 is CASSSPGGSVSADSPLHF. DNA of the CDR3: TGTGCCAGCAGCTCCCCGGGGGGCTCGGTTTCGGCTGATTCACCCCTCCACTTT.